This T cell receptor (beta chain) was obtained from a study of blood T cell repertoires in COVID-19 (dated by TCRdb to 2020 to 2021). General notes on the study: The collaborator samples originated in the United States, Italy and Spain and spanned the acute and convalescent phases of COVID-19. The material from the prospective study consisted of cDNA or gDNA derived from T cells, B-cell-depleted T cells, or PBMCs. Deeply sampled blood TCRbeta repertoires from subjects exposed to, actively infected with, or recovered from COVID-19 were included in the dataset. A freely available public database, intended as a resource for researchers studying the immune response to SARS-CoV-2, is where the repertoires were released. The samples were drawn from the first 160 participants of the ongoing ImmuneRACE study and from over a thousand subjects provided by 6 global collaborators. Nearly every sample came with metadata listing a de-identified subject ID, COVID-19 status, age in years and sex. Where available, HLA class I and class II types were obtained from metadata supplied by the sample provider rather than from assay-based typing. General conclusions and limits of the study: Clinical and demographic metadata were provided uncurated, with the amount varying by source and participant.

At one collaborating source in Seattle, patients were enrolled during active infection and were followed longitudinally through the course of disease. The collaborating institutions used their own protocols to collect whole blood in K2EDTA tubes. For TCRbeta analysis, collaborators shipped samples as frozen whole blood, isolated PBMCs, or DNA extracted from either of those sample types. TCRbeta CDR3 regions were amplified from genomic DNA using the immunoSEQ Assay, a bias-controlled multiplex PCR. The paper's processing steps were these. The number of nucleated cells in each sample was estimated from the amplification of reference gene primers within the assay. To quantify the absolute abundance of each unique TCRbeta CDR3 rearrangement, sequence reads were collapsed and filtered. For each sample, productive Simpson clonality was calculated as the square root of Simpson's diversity index over productive rearrangements. Held by TCRdb, this immuneACCESS table contains in-frame sequences only and omits some clones. Under half of the omission traces to an unresolved V gene where checked; the cause of the rest is unknown. V, J and clone size were drawn from that table, and D and trimming were deduced from the DNA. Here the sample has some 75,000 clones; about 85% occur a single time. The ten largest account for 9.5% to 15% of the sample.

A remark on this clone: Its specific antigen is unknown. No base quality information exists; no much larger clone differs at one position.

Sequencing was done on a sample of peripheral blood. This TCR came from a man aged 45 to 65 with COVID-19, enrolled during active disease.

The CDR3 sequence is CASSDRVGGETQYF. The base sequence is TGTGCCAGCAGTGACAGGGTCGGGGGAGAGACCCAGTACTTC. The V and J genes are TRBV27 and TRBJ2-5; the best D guess is TRBD1, with 7 bases matching. Trimming at the junction amounts to 5 bases on V and 4 bases on J, and the germline ends lie 14 bases apart. Including the terminal cysteine and phenylalanine, the CDR3 comprises 14 residues. Just CDR3 DNA is preserved here, 42 bases in frame from base 1. The germline V gene (reference sequence) yields MNHEY for CDR1 and SMNVEV for CDR2.